A selection of T cell receptor beta chains follows, all from one sample in a study of esophageal squamous cell carcinoma under preoperative chemotherapy. TCRdb ran MiXCR on the PCR reads and lists one entry per CDR3 protein. Of 15,000 to 20,000 distinct CDR3 sequences listed, nearly 50% were seen once; the top ten hold approximately 31%. The specimen was taken from a patient given preoperative chemotherapy. The receptors were sampled from a human donor with esophageal squamous cell carcinoma. The donor label of this sample is uncertain. Each CDR3 is given with its conserved first and last residue. Fields, in order: clone size, D gene, J gene, V gene, CDR3 protein, CDR3 DNA. The D gene is left open where the match is weak. The size of a clone is reported for some rows only, either as once, few or many, or as a class for expanded clones.

clone size: NA; D gene: TRBD1; J gene: TRBJ2-7; V gene: TRBV7-2; CDR3 protein: CGSRGLCSTDTQYF; CDR3 DNA: TGTGGCAGCAGGGGGCTGTGTAGCACAGATACGCAGTACTTC
clone size: NA; D gene: NA; J gene: TRBJ2-1; V gene: TRBV11-3; CDR3 protein: CASSLSGTPYNEQFF; CDR3 DNA: TGTGCCAGCAGCTTATCAGGGACTCCCTACAATGAGCAGTTCTTC
clone size: NA; D gene: NA; J gene: TRBJ2-3; V gene: TRBV7-8; CDR3 protein: CARGLAPRGADTQYF; CDR3 DNA: TGTGCCAGGGGCTTAGCCCCCCGTGGGGCAGATACGCAGTATTTC
clone size: NA; D gene: NA; J gene: TRBJ2-6; V gene: TRBV7-8; CDR3 protein: CASSFAGANVLTF; CDR3 DNA: TGTGCCAGCAGCTTTGCAGGGGCCAACGTCCTGACTTTC
clone size: NA; D gene: NA; J gene: TRBJ2-7; V gene: TRBV11-3; CDR3 protein: CASSRTPLWEAYF; CDR3 DNA: TGTGCCAGCAGCCGTACCCCCCTTTGGGAGGCGTACTTC
clone size: NA; D gene: TRBD1; J gene: TRBJ2-4; V gene: TRBV7-2; CDR3 protein: CARGQGVRAQETQYF; CDR3 DNA: TGTGCCAGGGGGCAGGGGGTAAGAGCCCAAGAGACTCAGTACTTC
clone size: few; D gene: NA; J gene: TRBJ2-3; V gene: TRBV11-2; CDR3 protein: CASSLVAGYSTDTQYF; CDR3 DNA: TGTGCCAGCAGCTTAGTGGCCGGGTATAGCACAGATACGCAGTATTTT
clone size: NA; D gene: NA; J gene: TRBJ2-1; V gene: TRBV7-2; CDR3 protein: CASSPLDFRVWNEQFF; CDR3 DNA: TGTGCCAGCAGCCCCCTAGACTTTCGAGTCTGGAATGAGCAGTTCTTC
clone size: NA; D gene: NA; J gene: TRBJ2-5; V gene: TRBV7-9; CDR3 protein: CASSPRDNGQETQYF; CDR3 DNA: TGTGCCAGCAGCCCGCGGGACAACGGACAAGAGACCCAGTACTTC
clone size: NA; D gene: NA; J gene: TRBJ2-7; V gene: TRBV6-5; CDR3 protein: CASSYRQTGPYEQYF; CDR3 DNA: TGTGCCAGCAGTTACCGGCAGACAGGTCCCTACGAGCAGTACTTC
clone size: medium-sized; D gene: NA; J gene: TRBJ2-7; V gene: TRBV7-2; CDR3 protein: CASSPLYGAYNEQYF; CDR3 DNA: TGTGCCAGCAGCCCTTTGTATGGGGCCTACAATGAGCAGTACTTC
clone size: many; D gene: TRBD2; J gene: TRBJ2-5; V gene: TRBV7-9; CDR3 protein: CASSLMELAETQYF; CDR3 DNA: TGTGCCAGCAGCTTAATGGAACTAGCGGAGACCCAGTACTTC
clone size: many; D gene: TRBD2; J gene: TRBJ2-1; V gene: TRBV7-8; CDR3 protein: CASSVGTSGETQFF; CDR3 DNA: TGTGCCAGCAGCGTTGGGACTAGCGGGGAGACCCAGTTCTTC
clone size: NA; D gene: TRBD1; J gene: TRBJ2-2; V gene: TRBV6-5; CDR3 protein: CASSYGGQAFSELFF; CDR3 DNA: TGTGCCAGCAGTTACGGCGGACAGGCCTTCAGTGAGCTGTTTTTT
clone size: many; D gene: TRBD1; J gene: TRBJ2-1; V gene: TRBV7-2; CDR3 protein: CASSVGRQGPLNEQFF; CDR3 DNA: TGTGCCAGCAGCGTGGGGAGACAGGGCCCCCTCAATGAGCAGTTCTTC
clone size: once; D gene: NA; J gene: TRBJ2-1; V gene: TRBV5-6; CDR3 protein: CASSLGLGQGDEQFF; CDR3 DNA: TGTGCCAGCAGCTTGGGACTGGGGCAGGGAGATGAGCAGTTCTTC
clone size: few; D gene: NA; J gene: TRBJ2-1; V gene: TRBV12-3/TRBV12-4; CDR3 protein: CASNHRRINYNEQFF; CDR3 DNA: TGTGCCAGCAACCACCGCCGGATCAACTACAATGAGCAGTTCTTC
clone size: many; D gene: NA; J gene: TRBJ2-1; V gene: TRBV11-3; CDR3 protein: CASSRWGAAAQFF; CDR3 DNA: TGTGCCAGCAGCCGCTGGGGGGCGGCGGCCCAGTTCTTC
clone size: NA; D gene: TRBD2; J gene: TRBJ2-5; V gene: TRBV7-7; CDR3 protein: CASSVRDGGGETQYF; CDR3 DNA: TGTGCTAGCAGCGTTAGGGACGGGGGGGGAGAGACCCAGTACTTC